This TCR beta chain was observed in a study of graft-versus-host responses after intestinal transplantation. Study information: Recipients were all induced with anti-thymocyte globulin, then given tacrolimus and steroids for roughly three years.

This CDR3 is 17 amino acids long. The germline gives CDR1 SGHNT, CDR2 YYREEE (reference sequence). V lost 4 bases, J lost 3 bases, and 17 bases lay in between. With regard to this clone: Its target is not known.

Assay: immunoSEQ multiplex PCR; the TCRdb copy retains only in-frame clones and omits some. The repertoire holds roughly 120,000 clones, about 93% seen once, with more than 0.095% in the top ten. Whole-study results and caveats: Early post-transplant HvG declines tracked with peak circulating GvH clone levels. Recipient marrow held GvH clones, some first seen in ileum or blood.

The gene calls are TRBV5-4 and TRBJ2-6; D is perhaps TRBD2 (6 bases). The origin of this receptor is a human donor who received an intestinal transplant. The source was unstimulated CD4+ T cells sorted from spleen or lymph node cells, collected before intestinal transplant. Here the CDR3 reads CASSPPAGRDGANVLTF. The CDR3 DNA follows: TGTGCCAGCAGCCCGCCTGCGGGAAGGGATGGGGCCAACGTCCTGACTTTC.